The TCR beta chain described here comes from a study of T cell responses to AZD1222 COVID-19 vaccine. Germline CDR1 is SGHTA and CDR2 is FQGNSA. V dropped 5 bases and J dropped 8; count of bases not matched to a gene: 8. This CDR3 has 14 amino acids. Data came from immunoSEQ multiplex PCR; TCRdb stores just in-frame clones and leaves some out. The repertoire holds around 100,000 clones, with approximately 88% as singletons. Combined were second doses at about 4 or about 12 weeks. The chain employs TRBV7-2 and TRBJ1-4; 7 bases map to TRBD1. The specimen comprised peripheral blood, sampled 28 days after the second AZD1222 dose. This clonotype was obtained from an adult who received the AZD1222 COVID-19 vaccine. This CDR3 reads CASSLSWTGEKLFF. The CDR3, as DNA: TGTGCCAGCAGCCTCAGCTGGACAGGCGAAAAACTGTTTTTT.